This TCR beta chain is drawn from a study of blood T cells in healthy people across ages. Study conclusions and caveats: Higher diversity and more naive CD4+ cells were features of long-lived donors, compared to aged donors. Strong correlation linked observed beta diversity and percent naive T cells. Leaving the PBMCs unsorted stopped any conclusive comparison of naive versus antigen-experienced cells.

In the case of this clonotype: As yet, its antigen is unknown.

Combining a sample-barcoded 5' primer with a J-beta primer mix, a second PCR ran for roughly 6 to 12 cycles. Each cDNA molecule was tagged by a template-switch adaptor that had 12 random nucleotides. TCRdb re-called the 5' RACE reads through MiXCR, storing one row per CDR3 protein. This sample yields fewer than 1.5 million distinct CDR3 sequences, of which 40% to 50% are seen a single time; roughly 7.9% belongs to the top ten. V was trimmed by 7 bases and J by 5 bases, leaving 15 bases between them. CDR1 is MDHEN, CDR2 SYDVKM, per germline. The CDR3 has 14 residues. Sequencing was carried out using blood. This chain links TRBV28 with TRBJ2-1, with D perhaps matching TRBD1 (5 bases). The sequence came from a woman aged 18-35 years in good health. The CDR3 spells CASTADIGHNEQFF. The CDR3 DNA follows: TGTGCCAGCACCGCGGACATTGGGCACAATGAGCAGTTCTTC.